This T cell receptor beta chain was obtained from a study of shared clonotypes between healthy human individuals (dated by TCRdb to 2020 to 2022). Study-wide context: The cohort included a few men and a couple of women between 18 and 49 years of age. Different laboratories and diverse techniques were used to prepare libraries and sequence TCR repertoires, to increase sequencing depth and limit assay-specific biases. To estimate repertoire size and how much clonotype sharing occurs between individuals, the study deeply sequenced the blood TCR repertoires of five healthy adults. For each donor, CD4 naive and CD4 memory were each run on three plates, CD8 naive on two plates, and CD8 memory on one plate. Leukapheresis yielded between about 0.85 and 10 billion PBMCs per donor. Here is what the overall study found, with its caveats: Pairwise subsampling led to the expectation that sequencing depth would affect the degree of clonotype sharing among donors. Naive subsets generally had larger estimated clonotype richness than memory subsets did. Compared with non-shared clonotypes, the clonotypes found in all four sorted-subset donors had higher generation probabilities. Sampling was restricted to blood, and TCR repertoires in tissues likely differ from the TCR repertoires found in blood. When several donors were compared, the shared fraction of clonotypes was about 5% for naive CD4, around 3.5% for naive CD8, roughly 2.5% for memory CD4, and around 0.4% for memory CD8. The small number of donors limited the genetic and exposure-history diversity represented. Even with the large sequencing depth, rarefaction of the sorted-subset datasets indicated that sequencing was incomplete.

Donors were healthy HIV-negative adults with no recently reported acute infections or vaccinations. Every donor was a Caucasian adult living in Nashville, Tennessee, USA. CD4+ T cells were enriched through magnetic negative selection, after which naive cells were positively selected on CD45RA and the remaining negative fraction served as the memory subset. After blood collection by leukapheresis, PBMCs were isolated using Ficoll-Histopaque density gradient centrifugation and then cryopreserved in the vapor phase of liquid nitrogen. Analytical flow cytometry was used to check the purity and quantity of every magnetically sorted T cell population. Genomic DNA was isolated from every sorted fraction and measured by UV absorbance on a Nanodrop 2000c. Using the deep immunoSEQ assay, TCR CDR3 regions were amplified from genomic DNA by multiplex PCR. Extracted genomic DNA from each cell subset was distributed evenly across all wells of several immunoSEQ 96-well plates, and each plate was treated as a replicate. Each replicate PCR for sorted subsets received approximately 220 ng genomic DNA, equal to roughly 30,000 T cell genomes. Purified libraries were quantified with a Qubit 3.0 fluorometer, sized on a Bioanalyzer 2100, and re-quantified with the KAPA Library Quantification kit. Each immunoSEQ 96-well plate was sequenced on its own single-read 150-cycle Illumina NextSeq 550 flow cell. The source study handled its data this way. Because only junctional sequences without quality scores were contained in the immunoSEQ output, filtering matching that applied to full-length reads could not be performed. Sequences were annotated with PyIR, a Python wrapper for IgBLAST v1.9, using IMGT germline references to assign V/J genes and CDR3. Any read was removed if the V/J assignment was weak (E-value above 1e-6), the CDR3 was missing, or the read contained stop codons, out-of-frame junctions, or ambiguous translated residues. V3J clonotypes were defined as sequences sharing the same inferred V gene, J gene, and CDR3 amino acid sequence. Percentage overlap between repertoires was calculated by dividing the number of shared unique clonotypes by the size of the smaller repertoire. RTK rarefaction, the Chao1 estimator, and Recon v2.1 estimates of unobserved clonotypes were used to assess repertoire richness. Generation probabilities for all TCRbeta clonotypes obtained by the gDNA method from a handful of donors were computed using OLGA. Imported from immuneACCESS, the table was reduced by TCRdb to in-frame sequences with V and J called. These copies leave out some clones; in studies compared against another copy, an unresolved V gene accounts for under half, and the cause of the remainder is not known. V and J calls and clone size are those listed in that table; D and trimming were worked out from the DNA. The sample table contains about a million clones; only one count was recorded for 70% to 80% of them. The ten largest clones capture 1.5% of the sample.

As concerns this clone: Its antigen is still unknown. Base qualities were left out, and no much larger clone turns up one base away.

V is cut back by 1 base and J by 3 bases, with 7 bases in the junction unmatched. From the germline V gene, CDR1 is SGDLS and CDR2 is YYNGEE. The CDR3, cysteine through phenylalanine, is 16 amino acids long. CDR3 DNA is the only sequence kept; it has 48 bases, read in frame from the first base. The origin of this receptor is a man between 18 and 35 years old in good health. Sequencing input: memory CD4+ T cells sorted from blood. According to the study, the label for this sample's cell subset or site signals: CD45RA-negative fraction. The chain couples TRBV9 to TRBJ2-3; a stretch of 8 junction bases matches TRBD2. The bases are TGTGCCAGCAGCGTAACAGCGGGGGAGTTTACAGATACGCAGTATTTT. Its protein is CASSVTAGEFTDTQYF. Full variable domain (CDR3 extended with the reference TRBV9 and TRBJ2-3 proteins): DSGVTQTPKHLITATGQRVTLRCSPRSGDLSVYWYQQSLDQGLQFLIQYYNGEERAKGNILERFSAQQFPDLHSELNLSSLELGDSALYFCASSVTAGEFTDTQYFGPGTRLTVL.